These 8 T cell receptor beta chains originate from one sample sequenced in a study of human T cells and chemical hapten exposure. Indicated time point: healthy volunteer bleed at 6 weeks. Total RNA was isolated from unfractionated whole blood. TCRdb re-called the RACE reads with MiXCR, one entry per CDR3 protein. The sample has roughly 80,000 distinct CDR3 sequences; around 9.4% are singletons. What was sequenced was whole blood. The receptors originated from a female donor in good health. Some clones in this sample may be carry-over from other donors' samples.

This clonotype came up many times. This chain connects TRBV6-5 to TRBJ2-1, with 9 positions matching TRBD2. The germline gives CDR1 MNHEY, CDR2 SVGAGI. The V segment lost 0 bases and the J segment 6 bases; nucleotides outside the gene matches: 12. The CDR3 loop spans 18 amino acids. The CDR3 loop reads CASSYSDWAAGGPNEQFF. The CDR3 nucleotides are TGTGCCAGCAGTTACTCTGACTGGGCTGCGGGGGGGCCCAATGAGCAGTTCTTC.

This clonotype was recorded at least ten times. The chain is built from TRBV2 and TRBJ1-5; D gene ambiguous. CDR3 length equals 17 residues. Germline V lookup: CDR1 SNHLY, CDR2 FYNNEI. Trimming shortened V by 2 bases and J by 0 bases, and 14 bases separated the two germline ends. The chain's CDR3 is CASSERRDRYSNQPQHF. CDR3 DNA: TGTGCCAGCAGTGAACGTCGCGACCGCTATAGCAATCAGCCCCAGCATTTT. Complete variable domain (other parts from reference TRBV2 and TRBJ1-5): EPEVTQTPSHQVTQMGQEVILRCVPISNHLYFYWYRQILGQKVEFLVSFYNNEISEKSEIFDDQFSVERPDGSNFTLKIRSTKLEDSAMYFCASSERRDRYSNQPQHFGDGTRLSIL.

This clonotype was seen ten or more times. V and J are TRBV12-3 or TRBV12-4 and TRBJ2-6; 11 bases line up with TRBD2. The J segment lost 0 bases and the V segment lost 6 bases, leaving 7 bases of the junction unmatched. CDR3 length: 18 residues. CDR3 bases: TGTGCCAGCAGCCCCCTAGCGGGGGGAGTCTCTGGGGCCAACGTCCTGACTTTC. It is translated as CASSPLAGGVSGANVLTF.

This clonotype was counted between two and nine times. This chain uses TRBV29-1 with TRBJ2-7; 7 bases map to TRBD1. CDR1 and CDR2 from the germline V gene are SQVTM and ANQGSEA. V gave up 5 bases and J gave up 9 bases; unmatched junction bases: 13. The CDR3 is made up of 13 amino acids. In nucleotides, the CDR3 is TGCAGCGTTAAACAGGGGTTAGAGGGGGTGCAGTACTTC. This sequence encodes CSVKQGLEGVQYF.

In its sample, this clonotype was seen a few times. The V call is TRBV2, the J call TRBJ2-3; 9 nucleotides match TRBD1. Germline CDR1 reads SNHLY; CDR2 reads FYNNEI. With V trimmed by 4 bases and J by 3 bases, 5 bases remained unmatched. The CDR3 totals 15 residues. The CDR3 loop is CASSGPGQGTDTQYF. DNA of the CDR3: TGTGCCAGCAGTGGGCCGGGACAGGGTACAGATACGCAGTATTTT. Full variable domain (rest looked up from reference TRBV2 and TRBJ2-3): EPEVTQTPSHQVTQMGQEVILRCVPISNHLYFYWYRQILGQKVEFLVSFYNNEISEKSEIFDDQFSVERPDGSNFTLKIRSTKLEDSAMYFCASSGPGQGTDTQYFGPGTRLTVL.

This clonotype was recorded at least ten times. The V gene is TRBV20-1, the J gene TRBJ2-4; TRBD1 might be the D (6 bases). This CDR3 is 12 amino acids long. In germline, CDR1 is DFQATT, CDR2 SNEGSKA (reference sequence). V lost 6 bases to trimming and J lost 4 bases, with 10 bases between them. This CDR3 is CSAKDSKNIQYF. The CDR3 nucleotides read TGCAGTGCGAAGGACAGTAAAAACATTCAGTACTTC.

This clonotype showed up many times. V and J are TRBV4-3 and TRBJ2-7; the D gene is possibly TRBD1 (6 bases). This CDR3 region has 15 residues. Trimming took off 2 bases at V and 4 bases at J, with 15 bases between the two ends. From germline, CDR1 is LGHNA and CDR2 YSLEER. CDR3 nucleotides: TGCGCCAGCAGCCAAATGAGCCAGGGGTCTTACGAGCAGTACTTC. It codes for CASSQMSQGSYEQYF.

This clonotype came up many times. The rearrangement uses TRBV12-3 or TRBV12-4 and TRBJ2-6; D uncertain. The CDR3 is 14 residues long. V shed 3 bases and J shed 1 base, with 4 bases lying between them. CDR3 nucleotides: TGTGCCAGCAGTTTGGGGTCTGGGGCCAACGTCCTGACTTTC. Amino acids: CASSLGSGANVLTF.